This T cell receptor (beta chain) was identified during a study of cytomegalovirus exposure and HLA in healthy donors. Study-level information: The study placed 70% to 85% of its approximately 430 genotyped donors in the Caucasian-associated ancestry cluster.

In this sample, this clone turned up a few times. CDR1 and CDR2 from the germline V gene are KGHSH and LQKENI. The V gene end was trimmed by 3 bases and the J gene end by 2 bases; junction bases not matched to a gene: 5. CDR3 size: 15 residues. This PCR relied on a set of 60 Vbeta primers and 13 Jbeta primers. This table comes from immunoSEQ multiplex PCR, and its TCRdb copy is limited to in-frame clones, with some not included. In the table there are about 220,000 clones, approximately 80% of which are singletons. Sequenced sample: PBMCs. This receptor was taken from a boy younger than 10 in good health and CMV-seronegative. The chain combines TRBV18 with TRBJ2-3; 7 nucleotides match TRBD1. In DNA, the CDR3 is TGTGCCAGCTCACCCAGCGACAGGGTCACAGATACGCAGTATTTT. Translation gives CASSPSDRVTDTQYF.